This TCR beta chain is from a study of shared clonotypes between healthy human individuals. At the level of the study: The composition of the donors was a couple of women and a few men aged 18 to 49.

Execution of the assay was at deep level. Measured with immunoSEQ multiplex PCR; TCRdb has only the in-frame clones, and not every one. The sample consists of around 1.9 million clones, approximately 94% of them appearing once. Naive CD8 cells comprised CD45RO-negative, CCR7-positively selected cells, excluding terminally differentiated effector memory CD45RA+ cells. On this clone itself: The target antigen is unknown.

Study-level results: Relative to their counterparts shared across all four donors, non-shared clonotypes exhibited diminished generation probabilities.

J was trimmed by 8 bases and V by 4 bases; bases with no gene match: 16. Germline loops: CDR1 SGDLS, CDR2 YYNGEE. The CDR3 totals 17 residues. The chain has TRBV9 and TRBJ1-3, with 9 bases that match TRBD1. Sequencing input: naive CD8+ T cells from PBMCs. This receptor was identified in a man aged 18 to 30 in good health. Some clones in this sample may be carry-over from other donors' samples. CDR3 DNA: TGTGCCAGCAGCACCAACCCCTCGGGACAGGGTATGGACACCATATATTTT. Encoded protein: CASSTNPSGQGMDTIYF.